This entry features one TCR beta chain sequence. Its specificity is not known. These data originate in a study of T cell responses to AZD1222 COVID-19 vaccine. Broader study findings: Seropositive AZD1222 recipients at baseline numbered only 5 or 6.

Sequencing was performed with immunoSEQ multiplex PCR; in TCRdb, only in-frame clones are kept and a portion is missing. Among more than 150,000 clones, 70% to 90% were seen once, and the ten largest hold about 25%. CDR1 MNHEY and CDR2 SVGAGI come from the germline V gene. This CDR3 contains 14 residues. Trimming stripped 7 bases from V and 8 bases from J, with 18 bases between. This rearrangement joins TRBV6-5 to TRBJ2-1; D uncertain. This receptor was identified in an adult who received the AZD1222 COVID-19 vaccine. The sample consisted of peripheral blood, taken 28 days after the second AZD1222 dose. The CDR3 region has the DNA TGTGCCAGCACCACCCAGTCGTTGATGCATGAGCAGTTCTTC. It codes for CASTTQSLMHEQFF.